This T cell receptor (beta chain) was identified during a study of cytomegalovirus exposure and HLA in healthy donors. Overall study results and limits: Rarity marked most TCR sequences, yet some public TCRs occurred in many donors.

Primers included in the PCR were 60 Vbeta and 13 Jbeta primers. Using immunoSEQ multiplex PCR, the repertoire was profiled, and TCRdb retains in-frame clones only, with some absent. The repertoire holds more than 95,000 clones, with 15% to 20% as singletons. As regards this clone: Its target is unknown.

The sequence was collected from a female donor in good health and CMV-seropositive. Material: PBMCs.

CDR3 sequence reads: CASSYQGQIYGYTF. DNA for the CDR3: TGTGCCAGCAGTTACCAAGGACAGATCTATGGCTACACCTTC. This chain links TRBV6-6 with TRBJ1-2; tentative D call: TRBD1 (6 bases). CDR1 and CDR2 (germline): MNHNY, SVGAGI (reference sequence). Trimming shortened V by 2 bases and J by 4 bases, and 11 bases separated the two germline ends. CDR3 length: 14 amino acids.